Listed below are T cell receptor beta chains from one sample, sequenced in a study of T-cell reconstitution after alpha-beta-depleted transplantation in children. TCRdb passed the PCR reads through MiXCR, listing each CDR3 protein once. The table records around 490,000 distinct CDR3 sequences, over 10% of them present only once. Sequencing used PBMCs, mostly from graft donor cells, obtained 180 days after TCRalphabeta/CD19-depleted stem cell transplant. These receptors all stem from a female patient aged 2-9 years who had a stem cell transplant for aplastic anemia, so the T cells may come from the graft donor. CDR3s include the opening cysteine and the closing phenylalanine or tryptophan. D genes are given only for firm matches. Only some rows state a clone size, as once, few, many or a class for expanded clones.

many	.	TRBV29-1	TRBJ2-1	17	CSVEESPGPPYYNEQFF	TGCAGCGTTGAAGAGTCCCCCGGCCCCCCTTACTACAATGAGCAGTTCTTC
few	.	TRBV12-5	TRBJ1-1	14	CASGMTAMNTEAFF	TGTGCTAGTGGTATGACAGCTATGAACACTGAAGCTTTCTTT
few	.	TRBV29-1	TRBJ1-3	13	CSVGRGSGNTIYF	TGCAGCGTTGGTAGGGGATCTGGAAACACCATATATTTT
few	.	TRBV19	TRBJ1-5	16	CASSIAGGIGNQPQHF	TGTGCCAGTAGTATAGCTGGGGGGATAGGCAATCAGCCCCAGCATTTT
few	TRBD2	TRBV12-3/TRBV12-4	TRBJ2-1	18	CASSLRVAGGPLSNEQFF	TGTGCCAGCAGTTTAAGGGTAGCGGGAGGGCCCCTGTCGAATGAGCAGTTCTTC
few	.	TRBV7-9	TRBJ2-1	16	CASSPTPRGDYNEQFF	TGTGCCAGCAGCCCTACTCCTAGGGGGGATTACAATGAGCAGTTCTTC
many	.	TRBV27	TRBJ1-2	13	CASSLSITYGYTF	TGTGCCAGCAGTTTATCGATCACGTATGGCTACACCTTC
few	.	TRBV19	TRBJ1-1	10	CASGGSGAFF	TGTGCGTCTGGGGGAAGTGGAGCTTTCTTT
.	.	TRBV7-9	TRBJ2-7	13	CASSLGGGREQYF	TGTGCCAGCAGCTTAGGTGGAGGGCGCGAGCAGTACTTC
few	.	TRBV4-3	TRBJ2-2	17	CASSQDTSMANTGELFF	TGCGCCAGCAGCCAAGATACTTCCATGGCGAACACCGGGGAGCTGTTTTTT
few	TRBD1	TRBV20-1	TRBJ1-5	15	CSARDPGTGGQPQHF	TGCAGTGCTAGAGATCCCGGGACAGGGGGCCAGCCCCAGCATTTT
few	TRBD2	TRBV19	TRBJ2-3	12	CASQAGGDTQYF	TGTGCCAGCCAGGCGGGGGGAGATACGCAGTATTTT
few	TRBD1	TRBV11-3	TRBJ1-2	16	CASSYSATGANYGYTF	TGTGCCAGCAGCTATTCCGCCACAGGGGCTAACTATGGCTACACCTTC
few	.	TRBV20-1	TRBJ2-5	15	CSARDSTLVQETQYF	TGCAGTGCTAGAGATAGTACACTAGTCCAAGAGACCCAGTACTTC
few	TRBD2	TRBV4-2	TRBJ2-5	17	CASSQGSGRPIQETQYF	TGTGCCAGCAGCCAAGGAAGCGGGAGACCTATCCAAGAGACCCAGTACTTC
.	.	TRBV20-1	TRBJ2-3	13	CSIWAAEADTQYF	TGCAGTATCTGGGCAGCGGAGGCAGATACGCAGTATTTT
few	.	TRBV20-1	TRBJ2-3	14	CSAKRTLEPDTQYF	TGCAGTGCCAAACGGACCCTAGAACCAGATACGCAGTATTTT
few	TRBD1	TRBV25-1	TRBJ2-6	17	CASHGQGFTSGANVLTF	TGTGCCAGCCACGGACAGGGGTTTACTTCTGGGGCCAACGTCCTGACTTTC
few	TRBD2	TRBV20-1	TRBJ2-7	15	CSAGLGTSGSYEQYF	TGCAGTGCTGGGCTCGGGACTAGCGGCTCCTACGAGCAGTACTTC
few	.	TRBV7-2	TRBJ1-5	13	CASSSSQYQPQHF	TGTGCCAGCAGCTCCTCACAGTATCAGCCCCAGCATTTT
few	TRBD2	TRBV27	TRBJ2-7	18	CASSPPGTSGSRSYEQYF	TGTGCCAGCAGTCCTCCCGGGACTAGCGGGAGTCGTTCCTACGAGCAGTACTTC
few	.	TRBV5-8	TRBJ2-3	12	CASSLGPGTQYF	TGTGCCAGCAGCTTGGGTCCGGGGACGCAGTATTTT
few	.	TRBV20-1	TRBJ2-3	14	CSASISSSSDTQYF	TGCAGTGCTAGTATTAGTAGCAGTTCAGATACGCAGTATTTT
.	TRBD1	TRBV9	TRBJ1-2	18	CASSVADRVETYVDGYTF	TGTGCCAGCAGCGTCGCTGACAGGGTAGAAACCTATGTTGATGGCTACACCTTC
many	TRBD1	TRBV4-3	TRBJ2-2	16	CASSRETGAYTGELFF	TGCGCCAGCAGCCGAGAGACAGGGGCTTACACCGGGGAGCTGTTTTTT
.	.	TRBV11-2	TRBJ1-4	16	CASSRIRVATNEKLFF	TGTGCCAGCAGCCGGATTCGGGTAGCAACTAATGAAAAACTGTTTTTT
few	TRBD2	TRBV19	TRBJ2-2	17	CASSLGLAGGVSGELFF	TGTGCCAGTAGTTTGGGACTAGCGGGAGGGGTATCCGGGGAGCTGTTTTTT
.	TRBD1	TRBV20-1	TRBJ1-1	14	CSASNGQGVSQAFF	TGCAGTGCTAGTAACGGACAGGGGGTAAGTCAAGCTTTCTTT
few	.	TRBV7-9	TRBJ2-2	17	CASSSLPRGVDTGELFF	TGTGCCAGCAGCTCTCTCCCAAGAGGGGTGGACACCGGGGAGCTGTTTTTT
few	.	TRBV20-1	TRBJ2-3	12	CSASREPDTQYF	TGCAGTGCTAGCAGGGAGCCAGATACGCAGTATTTT
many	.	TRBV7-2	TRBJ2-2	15	CASSFVRVNTGELFF	TGTGCCAGCAGCTTTGTACGGGTGAACACCGGGGAGCTGTTTTTT
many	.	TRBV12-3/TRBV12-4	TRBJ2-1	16	CASSFRAPMLYNEQFF	TGTGCCAGCAGTTTTCGGGCACCGATGCTTTACAATGAGCAGTTCTTC
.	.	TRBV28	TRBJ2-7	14	CASTPGKGIYEQYF	TGTGCCAGCACCCCCGGGAAGGGGATCTACGAGCAGTACTTC
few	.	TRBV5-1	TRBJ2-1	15	CASSPSSLTWNEQFF	TGCGCCAGCAGTCCCAGCTCGCTTACATGGAATGAGCAGTTCTTC
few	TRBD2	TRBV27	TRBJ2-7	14	CASSLERGTYEQYF	TGTGCCAGCAGTTTGGAGCGGGGGACCTACGAGCAGTACTTC
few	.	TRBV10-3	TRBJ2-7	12	CAISGSIYEQYF	TGTGCCATCAGTGGCAGTATCTACGAGCAGTACTTC
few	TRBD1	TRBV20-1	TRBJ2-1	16	CSAWAFRDRGQNEQFF	TGCAGTGCTTGGGCGTTCCGGGACAGGGGGCAGAATGAGCAGTTCTTC
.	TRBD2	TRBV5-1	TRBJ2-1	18	CASSFGGSPLGSVSEQFF	TGCGCCAGCAGCTTTGGCGGGAGCCCCTTAGGGTCGGTGAGTGAGCAGTTCTTC
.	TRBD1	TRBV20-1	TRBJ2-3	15	CSAREPGGKSDTQYF	TGCAGTGCTAGAGAACCAGGGGGCAAGTCAGATACGCAGTATTTT
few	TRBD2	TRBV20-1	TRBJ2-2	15	CSARTSGSNTGELFF	TGCAGTGCTAGGACTAGCGGGAGTAACACCGGGGAGCTGTTTTTT
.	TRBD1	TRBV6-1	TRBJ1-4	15	CASSHWTGWNEKLFF	TGTGCCAGCAGCCATTGGACAGGGTGGAACGAAAAACTGTTTTTT
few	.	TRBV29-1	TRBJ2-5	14	CSVQSGGRQETQYF	TGCAGCGTCCAATCGGGGGGCAGACAAGAGACCCAGTACTTC
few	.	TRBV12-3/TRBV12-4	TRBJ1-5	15	CASTIYGDVNQPQHF	TGTGCCAGCACTATTTACGGTGACGTCAATCAGCCCCAGCATTTT
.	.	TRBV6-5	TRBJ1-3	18	CASSYRLGTRSSGNTIYF	TGTGCCAGCAGTTACCGGCTAGGGACAAGGAGCTCTGGAAACACCATATATTTT
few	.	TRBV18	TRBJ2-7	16	CASSPMGGSFSYEQYF	TGTGCCAGCTCACCAATGGGGGGCTCCTTCTCCTACGAGCAGTACTTC
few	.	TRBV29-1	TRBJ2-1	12	CSVALVSVEQFF	TGCAGCGTGGCCCTAGTTTCAGTTGAGCAGTTCTTC
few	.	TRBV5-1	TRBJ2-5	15	CASSLSPGRHETQYF	TGCGCCAGCAGCTTAAGCCCAGGGCGGCACGAGACCCAGTACTTC
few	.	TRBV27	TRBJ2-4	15	CASSFSTVAKNIQYF	TGTGCCAGCAGTTTTTCCACCGTGGCCAAAAACATTCAGTACTTC
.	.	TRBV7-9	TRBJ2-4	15	CASSLDTGAKNIQYF	TGTGCCAGCAGCCTCGATACAGGGGCCAAAAACATTCAGTACTTC
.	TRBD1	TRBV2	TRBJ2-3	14	CASSNRGQGDTQYF	TGTGCCAGCAGTAACAGGGGGCAAGGAGATACGCAGTATTTT
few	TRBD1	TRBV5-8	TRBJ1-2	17	CASSLPGQGTFNYGYTF	TGTGCCAGCAGCTTGCCGGGACAGGGGACCTTTAACTATGGCTACACCTTC
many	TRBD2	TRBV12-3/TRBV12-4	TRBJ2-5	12	CASSPGGETQYF	TGTGCCAGCAGCCCGGGGGGGGAGACCCAGTACTTC